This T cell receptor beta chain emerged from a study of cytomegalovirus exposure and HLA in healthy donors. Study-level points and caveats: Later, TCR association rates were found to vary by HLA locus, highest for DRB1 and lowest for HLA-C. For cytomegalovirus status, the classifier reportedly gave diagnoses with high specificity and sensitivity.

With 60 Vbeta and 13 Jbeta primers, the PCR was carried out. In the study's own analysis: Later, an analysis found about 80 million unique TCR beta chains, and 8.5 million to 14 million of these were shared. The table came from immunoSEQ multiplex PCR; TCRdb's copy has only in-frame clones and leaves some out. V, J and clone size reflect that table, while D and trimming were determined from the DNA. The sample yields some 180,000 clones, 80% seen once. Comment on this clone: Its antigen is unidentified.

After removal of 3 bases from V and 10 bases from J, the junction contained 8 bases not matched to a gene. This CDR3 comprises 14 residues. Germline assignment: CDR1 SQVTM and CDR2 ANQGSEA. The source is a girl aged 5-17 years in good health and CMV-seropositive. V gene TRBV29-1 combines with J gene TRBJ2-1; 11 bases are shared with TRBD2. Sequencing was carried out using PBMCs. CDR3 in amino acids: CSVEVAGGVREQFF. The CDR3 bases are TGCAGCGTTGAGGTAGCGGGAGGGGTAAGGGAGCAGTTCTTC.